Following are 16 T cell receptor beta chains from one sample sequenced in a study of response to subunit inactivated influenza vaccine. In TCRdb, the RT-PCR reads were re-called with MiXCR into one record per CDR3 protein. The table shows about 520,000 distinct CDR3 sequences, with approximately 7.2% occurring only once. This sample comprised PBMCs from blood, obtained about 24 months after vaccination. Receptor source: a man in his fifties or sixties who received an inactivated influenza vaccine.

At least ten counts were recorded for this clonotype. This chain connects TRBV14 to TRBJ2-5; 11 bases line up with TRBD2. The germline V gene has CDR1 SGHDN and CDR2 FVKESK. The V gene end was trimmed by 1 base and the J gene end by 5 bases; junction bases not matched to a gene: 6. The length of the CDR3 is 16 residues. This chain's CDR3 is CASSQVAASGRETQYF. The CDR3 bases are TGTGCCAGCAGCCAAGTTGCGGCTAGCGGGAGGGAGACCCAGTACTTC.

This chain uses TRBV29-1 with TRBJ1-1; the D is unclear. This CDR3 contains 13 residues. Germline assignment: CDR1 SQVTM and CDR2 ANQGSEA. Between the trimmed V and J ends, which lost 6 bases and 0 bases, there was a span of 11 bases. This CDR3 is CSVELGLNTEAFF. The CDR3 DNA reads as TGCAGCGTAGAGCTTGGCCTGAACACTGAAGCTTTCTTT.

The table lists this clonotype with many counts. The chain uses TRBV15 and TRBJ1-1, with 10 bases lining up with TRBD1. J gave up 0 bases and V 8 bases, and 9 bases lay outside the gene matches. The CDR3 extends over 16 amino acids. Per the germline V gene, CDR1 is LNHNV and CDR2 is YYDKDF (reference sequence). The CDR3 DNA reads TGTGCCACCGGCTCCGGGACAGGGGCTATGAACACTGAAGCTTTCTTT. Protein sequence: CATGSGTGAMNTEAFF.

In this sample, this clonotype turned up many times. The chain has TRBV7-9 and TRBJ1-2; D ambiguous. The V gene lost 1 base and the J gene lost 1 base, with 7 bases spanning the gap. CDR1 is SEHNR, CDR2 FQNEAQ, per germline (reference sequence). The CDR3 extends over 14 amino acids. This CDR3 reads CASSLVAGNYGYTF. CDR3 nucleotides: TGTGCCAGCAGCTTAGTGGCGGGTAACTATGGCTACACCTTC.

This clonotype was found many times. CDR3 DNA sequence: TGCGCCAGCAGCCAAGATCAGGGACTATACACTAGCACAGATACGCAGTATTTT. Amino acid sequence: CASSQDQGLYTSTDTQYF. The genes are TRBV4-3 and TRBJ2-3; 7 bases agree with TRBD2. The CDR3 loop spans 18 amino acids. CDR1 LGHNA and CDR2 YSLEER come from the germline V gene. V shed 0 bases and J 0 bases; nucleotides not matched to a gene: 9.

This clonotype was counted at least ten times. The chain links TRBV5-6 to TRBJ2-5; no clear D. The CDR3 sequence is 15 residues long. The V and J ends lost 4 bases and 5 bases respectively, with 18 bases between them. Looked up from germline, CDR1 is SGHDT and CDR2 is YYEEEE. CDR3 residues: CASSPRTVFRETQYF. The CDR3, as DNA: TGTGCCAGCAGCCCCAGGACCGTGTTTAGGGAGACCCAGTACTTC. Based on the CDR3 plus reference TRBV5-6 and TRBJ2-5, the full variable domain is DAGVTQSPTHLIKTRGQQVTLRCSPKSGHDTVSWYQQALGQGPQFIFQYYEEEERQRGNFPDRFSGHQFPNYSSELNVNALLLGDSALYLCASSPRTVFRETQYFGPGTRLLVL.

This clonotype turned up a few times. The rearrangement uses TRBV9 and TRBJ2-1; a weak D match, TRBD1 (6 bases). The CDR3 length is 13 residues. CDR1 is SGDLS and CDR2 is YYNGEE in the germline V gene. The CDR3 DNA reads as TGTCCCCGGGATGACCGCAGGGGAAATGAGCAGTTCTTC. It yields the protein CPRDDRRGNEQFF.

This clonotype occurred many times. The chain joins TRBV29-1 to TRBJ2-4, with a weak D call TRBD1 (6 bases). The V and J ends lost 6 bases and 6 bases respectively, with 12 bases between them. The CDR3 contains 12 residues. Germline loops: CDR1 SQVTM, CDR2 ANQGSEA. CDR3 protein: CSVGTRRNIQYF. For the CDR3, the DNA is TGCAGCGTGGGGACACGCCGAAACATTCAGTACTTC.

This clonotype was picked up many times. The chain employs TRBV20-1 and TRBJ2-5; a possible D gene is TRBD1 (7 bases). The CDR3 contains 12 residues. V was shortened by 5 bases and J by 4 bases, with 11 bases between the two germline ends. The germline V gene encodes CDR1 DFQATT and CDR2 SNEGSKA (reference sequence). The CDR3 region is CSAAGQRETQYF. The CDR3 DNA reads TGCAGTGCTGCGGGACAGAGAGAGACCCAGTACTTC.

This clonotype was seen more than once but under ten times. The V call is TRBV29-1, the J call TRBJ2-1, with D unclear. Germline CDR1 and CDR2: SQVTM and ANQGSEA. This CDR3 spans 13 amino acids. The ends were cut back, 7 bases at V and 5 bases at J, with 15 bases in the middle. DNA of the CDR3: TGCAGCGCCCCGGCCGTCACCCACAATGAGCAGTTCTTC. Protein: CSAPAVTHNEQFF.

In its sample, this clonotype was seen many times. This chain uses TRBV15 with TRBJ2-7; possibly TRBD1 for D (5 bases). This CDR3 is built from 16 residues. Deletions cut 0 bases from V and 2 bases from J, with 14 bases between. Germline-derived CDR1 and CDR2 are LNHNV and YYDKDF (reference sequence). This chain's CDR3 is CATSRDSVTGTYEQYF. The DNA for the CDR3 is TGTGCCACCAGCAGAGATAGTGTAACAGGTACCTACGAGCAGTACTTC.

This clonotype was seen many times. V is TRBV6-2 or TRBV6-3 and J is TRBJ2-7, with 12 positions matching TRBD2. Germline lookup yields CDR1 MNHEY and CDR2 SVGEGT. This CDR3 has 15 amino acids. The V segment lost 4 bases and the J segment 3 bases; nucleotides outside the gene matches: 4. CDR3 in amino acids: CASSSSGRAVYEQYF. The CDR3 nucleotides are TGTGCCAGCAGTTCTAGCGGGAGGGCAGTCTACGAGCAGTACTTC.

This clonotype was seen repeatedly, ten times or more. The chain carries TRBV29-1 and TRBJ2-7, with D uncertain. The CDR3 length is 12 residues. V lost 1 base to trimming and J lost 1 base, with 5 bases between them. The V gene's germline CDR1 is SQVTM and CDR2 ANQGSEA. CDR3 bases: TGCAGCGTTGAAGCAGGTTCCTACGAGCAGTACTTC. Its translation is CSVEAGSYEQYF.

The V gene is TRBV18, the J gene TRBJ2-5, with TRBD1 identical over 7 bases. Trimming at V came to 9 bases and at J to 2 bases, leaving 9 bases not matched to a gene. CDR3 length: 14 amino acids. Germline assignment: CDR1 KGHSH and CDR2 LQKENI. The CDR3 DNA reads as TGTGCCAGTCAACAGACAGGGTGGCAAGAGACCCAGTACTTC. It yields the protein CASQQTGWQETQYF. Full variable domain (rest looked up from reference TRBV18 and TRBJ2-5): NAGVMQNPRHLVRRRGQEARLRCSPMKGHSHVYWYRQLPEEGLKFMVYLQKENIIDESGMPKERFSAEFPKEGPSILRIQQVVRGDSAAYFCASQQTGWQETQYFGPGTRLLVL.

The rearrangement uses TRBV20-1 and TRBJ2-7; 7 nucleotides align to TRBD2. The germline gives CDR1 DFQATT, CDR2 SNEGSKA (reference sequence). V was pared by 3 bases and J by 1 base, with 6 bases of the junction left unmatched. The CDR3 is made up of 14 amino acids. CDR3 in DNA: TGCAGTGCTAGTAGAGCGGGGCCGTCCTACGAGCAGTACTTC. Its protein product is CSASRAGPSYEQYF.

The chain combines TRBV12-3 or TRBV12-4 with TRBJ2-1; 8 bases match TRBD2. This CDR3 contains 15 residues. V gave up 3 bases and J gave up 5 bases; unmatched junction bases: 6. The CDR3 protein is CASSLSGGGNNEQFF. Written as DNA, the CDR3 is TGTGCCAGCAGTTTGTCGGGGGGGGGCAACAATGAGCAGTTCTTC.